The sequence of this TCR beta chain was determined in a study of cytomegalovirus exposure and HLA in healthy donors. PCR was performed using 60 Vbeta and 13 Jbeta primers. As processed by the authors: A later analysis tallied 80 million to 100 million unique TCR beta chains, 9 million to 12 million of them shared. This table comes from immunoSEQ multiplex PCR, and its TCRdb copy is limited to in-frame clones, with some not included. V and J calls and clone size are copied from that table; D and trimming were computed from the DNA. The table records 100,000 to 150,000 clones, less than 80% of them present only once. Trimming removed 1 base at V and 7 bases at J, with 11 bases between. This CDR3 is 13 amino acids long. Looked up from germline, CDR1 is SGHNT and CDR2 is YYREEE (reference sequence).

Sequencing was carried out using PBMCs. This receptor was obtained from a woman aged 45-65 years in good health and CMV-seronegative. The V gene is TRBV5-4, the J gene TRBJ1-2, with D possibly matching TRBD1 (5 bases). The CDR3 DNA is TGTGCCAGCAGCTTGAGCAGGGACTCTGGCTACACCTTC. Protein product: CASSLSRDSGYTF.